These T cell receptor beta chains were read from a single sample in a study of regulatory T cells in long-lasting Graves disease. TCRdb fed the multiplex PCR reads into MiXCR, producing one record per CDR3 protein. The sample lists more than 450,000 distinct CDR3 sequences, approximately 12% occurring once. These data were also reused for a study on T cells in Graves' hyperthyroidism and ophthalmopathy.

Specimen: peripheral blood mononuclear cells (PBMCs), collected at new diagnosis, from a patient treated with antithyroid drugs. The receptor source for this set is a woman aged 25 to 45 with Graves disease. The conserved cysteine and the conserved F or W are not part of the CDR3 here. The D gene is left open where the match is weak.

d_call v_call cdr3_aa
TRBD2 TRBV20-1 SASALAGGSYNEQF
TRBD1 TRBV20-1 SARDDRGSTEAF
TRBD1 TRBV30 AWSVNRGHNEQF
TRBD2 TRBV7-2 ASSWTSGTTDTQY
. TRBV20-1 SARKDRNTEAF
. TRBV11-2 ASSFSQAPGELF
TRBD2 TRBV5-1 ASSLAASGIYEQY
TRBD2 TRBV7-2 ASSRSGLAGVTGELF
TRBD2 TRBV7-2 ASSSYSGRDTGELF
. TRBV5-1 ASSLARRSAEAF
. TRBV15 ATSTGRSYGYT
TRBD1 TRBV5-4 ASSQLFPTGESYEQY
. TRBV5-1 ASSLDPARGEAGELF
. TRBV20-1 SARDLGVLDTEAF
TRBD1 TRBV2 ASSSSRGRNTEAF
. TRBV3-1 ASSQLNLYEQY
. TRBV28 ASSLNTGASYEQY
. TRBV12-3/TRBV12-4 ASSIQGPENTIY
. TRBV7-9 ASSLDSPPSPLH
. TRBV2 ASGLEDYYEQY
. TRBV5-1 ASRREGVVGTEAF
. TRBV20-1 SVGGKNSAQPQH
TRBD1 TRBV11-3 ASSRSGPGQWTSEAF
TRBD2 TRBV10-3 AILAVPYNEQF
. TRBV7-9 ASSLGSPQDGYT
TRBD1 TRBV28 ASRLGQGADQPQH
TRBD2 TRBV10-2 ASSGWGAGGQETQY
. TRBV7-9 ASSPREGIDGYT
TRBD1 TRBV4-1 ASSRNRDRGGEQF
TRBD1 TRBV20-1 SASGQGVHEQY
TRBD2 TRBV20-1 SARDHSGSPRNEQF
. TRBV3-1 ASGELGELF
. TRBV7-8 ASSLQGIHYGYT
. TRBV3-1 ASGGTGVLGIQY
. TRBV27 ASRGPGPTIWDEQF
. TRBV28 ASRQGSTVNTEAF
TRBD1 TRBV20-1 SAHHRGAYEQY
TRBD1 TRBV10-3 AIRAGTDFNYGYT
TRBD1 TRBV2 ASSTYVTRGSWAGELF
TRBD2 TRBV24-1 ATSDPGTSGFNEQF
TRBD1 TRBV28 ASSTPGQGNYGYT
TRBD2 TRBV6-1 ASTLSGGYNEQF
. TRBV28 ASSFYWELGSTDTQY
. TRBV30 AWSEGNWETQY
. TRBV28 ASISRGSLAKNIQY
. TRBV12-3/TRBV12-4 ASMLRQGYTGELF
. TRBV19 ASSGRQTYGYT
. TRBV7-7 ASSLAGTSDTQY
TRBD2 TRBV7-3 ASSLMGRGEETQY
. TRBV5-6 ASSLAEGGRPGTDTQY
TRBD2 TRBV20-1 SASGLAREQF
TRBD1 TRBV2 ATQGDFNYGYT
. TRBV12-3/TRBV12-4 ASSTPDRPYEQY